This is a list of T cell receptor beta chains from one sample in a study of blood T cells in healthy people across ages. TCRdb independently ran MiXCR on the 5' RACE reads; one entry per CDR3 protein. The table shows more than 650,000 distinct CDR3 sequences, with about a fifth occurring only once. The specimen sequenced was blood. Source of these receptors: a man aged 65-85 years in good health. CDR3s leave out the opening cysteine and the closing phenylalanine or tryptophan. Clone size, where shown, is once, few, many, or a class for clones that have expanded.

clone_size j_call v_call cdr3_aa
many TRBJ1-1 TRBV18 ASSPGQINTEAF
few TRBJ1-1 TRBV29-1 SGSDADTEAF
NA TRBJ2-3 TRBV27 ASSFTFTDTQY
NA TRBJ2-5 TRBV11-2 ASSALGGAREQY
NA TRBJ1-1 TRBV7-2 ASSSDRGVTEAF
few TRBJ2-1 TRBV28 ASSSTSGSPPEQF
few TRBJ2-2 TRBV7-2 ASRAGDSLLGELF
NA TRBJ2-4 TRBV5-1 ASNAGVAKNIQY
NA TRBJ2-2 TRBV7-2 ASSLELAGGPRGTGELF
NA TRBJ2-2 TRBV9 ASSVHPGRANTGELL
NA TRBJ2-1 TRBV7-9 ASSLATRNNEQF
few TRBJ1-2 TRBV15 ATSRDDRVEYGYT
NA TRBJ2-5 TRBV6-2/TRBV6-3 ATLGGYQETQY
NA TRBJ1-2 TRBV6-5 ASSRGARSYGYT
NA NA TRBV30 AWSSTIEQF
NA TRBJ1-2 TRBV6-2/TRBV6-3 AGSDRLRHGYT
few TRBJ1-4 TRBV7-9 ASSLNLDGEKLF
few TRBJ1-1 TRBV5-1 ASSLAHMRVPEAF
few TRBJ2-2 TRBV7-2 ASSYGRANTGELF
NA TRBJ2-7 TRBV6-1 ASHMGRDFGGSEQY
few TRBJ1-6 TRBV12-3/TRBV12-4 ASSRGRGNSPLH
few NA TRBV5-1 ASSWGTSGAGETQY
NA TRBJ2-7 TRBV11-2 ASSWTGVRGEQY
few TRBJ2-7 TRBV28 ASSPHRGLMDYEQY
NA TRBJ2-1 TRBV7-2 ASSYDWTSGRTDEQF
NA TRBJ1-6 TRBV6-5 ASSRFDRSGSPLH
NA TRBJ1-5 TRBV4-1 ASSLEFRVDQPQH
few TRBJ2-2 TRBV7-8 ASSFREREATGELF
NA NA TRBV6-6 ASSNSKTYEQY
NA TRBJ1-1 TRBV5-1 ASPDYESHGAF
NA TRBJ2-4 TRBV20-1 SARDRTSGRKDIQY
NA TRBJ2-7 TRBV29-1 SVVEGAYEQY
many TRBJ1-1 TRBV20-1 SARGNTEAF
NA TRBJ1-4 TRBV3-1 ASSQGPLATNEKLF
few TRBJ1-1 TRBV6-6 ASRETGGANTEVL
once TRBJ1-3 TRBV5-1 ASSVGRAGNTIY
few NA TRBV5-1 ASSLALQGSHEQY
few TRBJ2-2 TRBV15 ATSRDRGVGTLF
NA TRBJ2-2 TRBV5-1 ASSKGQGATGELF
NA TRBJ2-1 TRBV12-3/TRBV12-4 ASSSVGSSGAYNEQF
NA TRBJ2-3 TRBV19 ASSRTSGRYTQY
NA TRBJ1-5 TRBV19 ASSLGQGMSNQPQH
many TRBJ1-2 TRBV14 ASSQDPGLT
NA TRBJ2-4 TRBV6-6 ASSRDRGQRNIQY
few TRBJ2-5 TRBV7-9 ASSLAIRTY
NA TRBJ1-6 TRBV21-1 ASSKGNSPLH
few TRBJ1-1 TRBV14 ASSQAPRGTEAF
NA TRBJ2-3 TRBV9 ASSAGTSGSLGDTQY
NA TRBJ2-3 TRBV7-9 ASRPDRPLTDTQY
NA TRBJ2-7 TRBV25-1 ASSPRVSSYEQY
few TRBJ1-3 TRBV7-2 ASSPGGQSGNTIY
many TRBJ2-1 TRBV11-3 ASSGRDRPYNEQF
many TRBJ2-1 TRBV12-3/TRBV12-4 ASTTTSGGASSYNEQF
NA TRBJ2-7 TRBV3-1 ASRISSHSEQY
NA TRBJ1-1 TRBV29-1 SVDNNGAEAF
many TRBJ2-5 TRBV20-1 SARTLAGVGETQY
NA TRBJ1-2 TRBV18 ASSTGRTTMTGYT